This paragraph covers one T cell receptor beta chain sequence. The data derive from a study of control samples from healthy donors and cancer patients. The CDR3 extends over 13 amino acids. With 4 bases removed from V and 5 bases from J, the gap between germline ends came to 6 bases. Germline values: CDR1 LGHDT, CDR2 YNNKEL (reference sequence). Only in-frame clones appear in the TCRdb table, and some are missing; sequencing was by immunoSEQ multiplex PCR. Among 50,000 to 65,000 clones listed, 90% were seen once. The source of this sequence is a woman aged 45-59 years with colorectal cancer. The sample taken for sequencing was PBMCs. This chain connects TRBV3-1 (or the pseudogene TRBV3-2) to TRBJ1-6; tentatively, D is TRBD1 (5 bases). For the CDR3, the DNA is TGTGCCAGCAGCCGGGACGATAATTCACCCCTCCACTTT. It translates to CASSRDDNSPLHF.